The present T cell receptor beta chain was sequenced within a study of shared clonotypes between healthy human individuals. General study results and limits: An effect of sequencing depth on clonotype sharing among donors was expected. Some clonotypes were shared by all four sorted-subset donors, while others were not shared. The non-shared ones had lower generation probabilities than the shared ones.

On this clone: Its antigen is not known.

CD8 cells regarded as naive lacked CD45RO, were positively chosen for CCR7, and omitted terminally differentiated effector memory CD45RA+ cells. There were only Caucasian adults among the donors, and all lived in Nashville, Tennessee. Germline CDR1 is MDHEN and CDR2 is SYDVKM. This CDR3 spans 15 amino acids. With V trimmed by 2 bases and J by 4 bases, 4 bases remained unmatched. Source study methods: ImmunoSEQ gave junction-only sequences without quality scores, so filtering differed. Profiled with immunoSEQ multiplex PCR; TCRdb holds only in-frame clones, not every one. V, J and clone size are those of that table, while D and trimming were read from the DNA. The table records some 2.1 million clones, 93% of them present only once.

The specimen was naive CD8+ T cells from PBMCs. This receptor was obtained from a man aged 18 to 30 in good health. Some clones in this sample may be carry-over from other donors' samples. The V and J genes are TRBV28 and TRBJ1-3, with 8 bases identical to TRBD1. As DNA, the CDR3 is TGTGCCAGCAGTTTACGACAGGGGTACGGAAACACCATATATTTT. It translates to CASSLRQGYGNTIYF.